The sequence of this T cell receptor (beta chain) was determined in a study of T cells after yellow fever vaccination. Whole-study context: Libraries from low-cell-number fractions were prepared with the SMART-Seq v4 Ultra Low Input RNA kit.

Trimming shortened V by 6 bases and J by 0 bases, and 6 bases separated the two germline ends. CDR1 is SQVTM and CDR2 is ANQGSEA in the germline V gene. The CDR3 length is 12 residues. MiXCR was run by TCRdb on the 5' RACE reads, yielding one entry per CDR3 protein. The sample holds fewer than 450,000 distinct CDR3 sequences, around 3.9% seen once. Many counts were recorded for this clonotype. Its cognate antigen is unknown. Study findings and constraints: Abundant contaminating clonotypes from the bulk population could appear in FACS-sorted repertoires. On re-exposure, the response was weaker but peaked faster, at day 5 versus 15.

This material consisted of PBMCs, taken 5 days after the yellow fever booster vaccination. The receptor was isolated from a man between 18 and 35 years old who received the YFV17D yellow fever vaccine. This rearrangement joins TRBV29-1 to TRBJ1-3; weak D call: TRBD1 (6 bases). The CDR3 spells CSVGHSGNTIYF. For the CDR3, the DNA is TGCAGCGTGGGACACTCTGGAAACACCATATATTTT.